A single sample gave rise to the 30 T cell receptor beta chains below, sequenced in a study of shared clonotypes between healthy human individuals. Profiling relied on immunoSEQ multiplex PCR, and the TCRdb table lists in-frame clones only, not all of them. The sample holds about 730,000 clones, 72% seen once. Sequenced material: memory CD4+ T cells sorted from blood. Specified subset: CD45RA-negative fraction. These receptors came from a woman aged 30 to 39 in good health.

This clone was seen only once. This chain connects TRBV19 to TRBJ2-1; 9 bases are shared with TRBD2. The V gene's germline CDR1 is LNHDA and CDR2 SQIVND (reference sequence). The V gene end was trimmed by 3 bases and the J gene end by 4 bases; junction bases not matched to a gene: 13. This CDR3 comprises 18 residues. CDR3 loop: CASSIPPTLAGAYNEQFF. The DNA for the CDR3 is TGTGCCAGTAGTATTCCCCCTACTTTAGCGGGAGCTTACAATGAGCAGTTCTTC. Looking up the rest from reference TRBV19 and TRBJ2-1 gives the full variable domain: DGGITQSPKYLFRKEGQNVTLSCEQNLNHDAMYWYRQDPGQGLRLIYYSQIVNDFQKGDIAEGYSVSREKKESFPLTVTSAQKNPTAFYLCASSIPPTLAGAYNEQFFGPGTRLTVL.

The CDR3 DNA follows: TGTGCCAGCAGCTTCTCGAGAGGCAACACTGAAGCTTTCTTT. It specifies CASSFSRGNTEAFF. This sequence joins TRBV7-2 and TRBJ1-1; D remains ambiguous. V lost 3 bases and J 2 bases, leaving 10 bases between the germline ends. The germline CDR1 and CDR2 sequences are SGHTA and FQGNSA. This CDR3 has 14 amino acids.

The chain is built from TRBV27 and TRBJ1-5; the D gene is possibly TRBD1 (5 bases). Germline CDR1 MNHEY, CDR2 SMNVEV (reference sequence). The CDR3 is 12 amino acids. Between the trimmed V and J ends, which lost 4 bases and 10 bases, there was a span of 11 bases. The CDR3 loop reads CASSSGGVPQHF. CDR3 coding DNA: TGTGCCAGCAGTTCCGGGGGGGTACCCCAGCATTTT.

The rearrangement links TRBV27 to TRBJ2-3; a possible D gene is TRBD1 (6 bases). Germline assignment: CDR1 MNHEY and CDR2 SMNVEV (reference sequence). The CDR3 runs 17 residues. V was trimmed by 6 bases and J by 4 bases, leaving 23 bases between them. The CDR3 DNA sequence: TGTGCCAGCAGGTCCCGGGACAAACCTTTTCCTTCAGATACGCAGTATTTT. It translates to CASRSRDKPFPSDTQYF.

This chain joins TRBV7-2 and TRBJ2-5; D unclear. This CDR3 comprises 14 residues. Trimming cost V 4 bases and J 5 bases, with 14 bases left between them. The germline V gene has CDR1 SGHTA and CDR2 FQGNSA. CDR3 amino acids: CASSSSPLLETQYF. The CDR3 coding sequence is TGTGCCAGCAGCTCCTCGCCCCTCCTGGAGACCCAGTACTTC.

J is TRBJ2-3 and V is TRBV4-2; the match to TRBD2 covers 9 bases. The V gene's germline CDR1 is LGHNA and CDR2 YNFKEQ. Germline trimming cut 8 bases from V and 1 base from J; bases unmatched to any gene: 4. The CDR3 runs 14 residues. The CDR3 bases are TGTGCCAGCGGTAAGCGGGAGGGCACAGATACGCAGTATTTT. This encodes CASGKREGTDTQYF.

This clone was counted once. The CDR3 nucleotides are TGTGCCAGCAGCTTAGGAAAGAGACAGCAGAGTGAATACGAGCAGTACTTC. The encoded protein is CASSLGKRQQSEYEQYF. The chain joins TRBV11-2 to TRBJ2-7; TRBD1 is a possible D gene (5 bases). Trimming shortened V by 1 base and J by 4 bases, and 20 bases separated the two germline ends. The CDR3 has 17 residues. Germline V gives CDR1 SGHAT, CDR2 FQNNGV. Based on the CDR3 plus reference TRBV11-2 and TRBJ2-7, the full variable domain is EAGVAQSPRYKIIEKRQSVAFWCNPISGHATLYWYQQILGQGPKLLIQFQNNGVVDDSQLPKDRFSAERLKGVDSTLKIQPAKLEDSAVYLCASSLGKRQQSEYEQYFGPGTRLTVT.

The chain is built from TRBV9 and TRBJ2-1; D may be TRBD1 (6 bases). The V gene lost 3 bases and the J gene lost 8 bases, with 15 bases spanning the gap. The germline gives CDR1 SGDLS, CDR2 YYNGEE. The CDR3 totals 14 residues. CDR3 residues: CASSAMDSFDEQFF. Here the CDR3 DNA reads TGTGCCAGCAGCGCAATGGACAGTTTCGATGAGCAGTTCTTC.

The chain uses TRBV29-1 and TRBJ2-7; weak D call: TRBD1 (6 bases). Germline V gene lookup returns CDR1 SQVTM and CDR2 ANQGSEA. This CDR3 spans 12 amino acids. V lost 8 bases and J 2 bases, leaving 13 bases between the germline ends. As DNA, the CDR3 is TGCAGCAGCCGGGACACTGCCTACGAGCAGTACTTC. Protein sequence: CSSRDTAYEQYF.

The chain is built from TRBV14 and TRBJ2-7; 8 nucleotides align to TRBD1. The CDR3 covers 11 residues. With 4 bases clipped from V and 8 bases from J, the junction kept 1 base outside the gene matches. CDR1 SGHDN and CDR2 FVKESK come from the germline V gene. In DNA, the CDR3 is TGTGCCAGCAGCCGGACAGGGCAGCAGTACTTC. Translating gives CASSRTGQQYF.

This clone was seen once. This same CDR3 is encoded by further DNA sequences in the sample. The chain links TRBV7-2 to TRBJ2-3; maybe TRBD1 (5 bases). From germline, CDR1 is SGHTA and CDR2 FQGNSA. CDR3 length equals 13 residues. The ends were cut back, 3 bases at V and 6 bases at J, with 10 bases in the middle. CDR3 region: CASSFKGIDTQYF. The CDR3 nucleotides are TGTGCCAGCAGCTTCAAGGGGATTGATACGCAGTATTTT.

The genes are TRBV5-1 and TRBJ2-1; D is perhaps TRBD2 (6 bases). The ends were cut back, 4 bases at V and 6 bases at J, with 17 bases in the middle. The germline V gene has CDR1 SGHRS and CDR2 YFSETQ. The CDR3 extends over 15 amino acids. Here the CDR3 reads CASSPSSASGNEQFF. CDR3 in DNA: TGCGCCAGCAGCCCATCTAGCGCTTCAGGCAATGAGCAGTTCTTC.

This rearrangement joins TRBV28 to TRBJ2-1, with 7 bases identical to TRBD2. CDR3 length: 18 residues. CDR1 MDHEN and CDR2 SYDVKM come from the germline V gene. After removal of 3 bases from V and 4 bases from J, the junction contained 15 bases not matched to a gene. The CDR3: CASSLMPGRNGRYNEQFF. CDR3 sequence (DNA): TGTGCCAGCAGTTTGATGCCGGGGCGGAACGGGAGGTACAATGAGCAGTTCTTC.

This clone appeared a single time. V gene TRBV6-1 combines with J gene TRBJ1-2; D gene unclear. In germline, CDR1 is MNHNS, CDR2 SASEGT. The CDR3 has 13 amino acids. V lost 7 bases and J 2 bases, leaving 11 bases between the germline ends. CDR3: CASTLTENYGYTF. The CDR3, as DNA: TGTGCCAGCACCCTTACAGAGAACTATGGCTACACCTTC.

This clone was observed a few times. In nucleotides, the CDR3 is TGCGCCAGCAGCTTGAGTGTAGGGCTGAACACTGAAGCTTTCTTT. This codes for CASSLSVGLNTEAFF. V usage is TRBV5-1 and J usage is TRBJ1-1; no reliable D call. The germline V and J ends were trimmed by 1 base and 0 bases, with 10 bases remaining between them. From germline, CDR1 is SGHRS and CDR2 YFSETQ. The CDR3 is 15 residues long.

This chain joins TRBV4-2 and TRBJ2-6, with 9 bases fitting TRBD2. Germline assignment: CDR1 LGHNA and CDR2 YNFKEQ. With V trimmed by 0 bases and J by 0 bases, 6 bases remained unmatched. There are 19 residues in the CDR3. The CDR3 reads CASSQEGVAGDSGANVLTF. CDR3 sequence (DNA): TGTGCCAGCAGCCAAGAAGGGGTAGCGGGGGACTCTGGGGCCAACGTCCTGACTTTC.

This CDR3 reads CAISDGDRGREKLFF. DNA for the CDR3: TGTGCCATCAGTGACGGGGACAGGGGGCGTGAAAAACTGTTTTTT. The gene calls are TRBV10-3 and TRBJ1-4, with 12 bases aligning to TRBD1. The CDR3 sequence is 15 residues long. V shed 3 bases and J 7 bases; nucleotides not matched to a gene: 3. Per the germline V gene, CDR1 is ENHRY and CDR2 is SYGVKD.

The V gene is TRBV15, the J gene TRBJ2-5; 8 bases align to TRBD1. Germline V gene lookup returns CDR1 LNHNV and CDR2 YYDKDF (reference sequence). The length of the CDR3 is 16 residues. The J segment lost 5 bases and the V segment lost 0 bases, leaving 8 bases of the junction unmatched. The chain's CDR3 is CATSRESQGALETQYF. CDR3 DNA: TGTGCCACCAGCAGAGAATCGCAGGGGGCTTTGGAGACCCAGTACTTC.

This rearrangement joins TRBV11-2 to TRBJ2-7; 12 bases fit TRBD2. Germline assignment: CDR1 SGHAT and CDR2 FQNNGV. The V and J ends lost 2 bases and 4 bases, in that order; junction bases with no gene match: 3. The CDR3 spans 15 residues. The CDR3, as DNA: TGTGCCAGCAGCTTAACTAGCGGGAGGACATACGAGCAGTACTTC. Translating it yields CASSLTSGRTYEQYF.

This chain uses TRBV4-1 with TRBJ2-5; 7 nucleotides line up with TRBD1. The germline CDR1 and CDR2 sequences are MGHRA and YSYEKL. This CDR3 is built from 13 residues. V lost 3 bases, J lost 2 bases, and 0 bases stayed unmatched. The CDR3 region has the DNA TGCGCCAGCAGCCAGGGACAGCAAGAGACCCAGTACTTC. It translates to CASSQGQQETQYF.

The rearrangement uses TRBV5-6 and TRBJ2-5; 11 positions agree with TRBD1. CDR1 is SGHDT and CDR2 is YYEEEE in the germline V gene. There are 16 residues in the CDR3. V lost 4 bases to trimming and J lost 4 bases; unmatched junction nucleotides: 9. The CDR3 DNA reads as TGTGCCAGCAGCCGAAAGGGACAGGGGGTTTCAGAGACCCAGTACTTC. It yields the protein CASSRKGQGVSETQYF.

Only one count was recorded for this clone. The chain combines TRBV4-1 with TRBJ2-5, with TRBD2 matching over 9 bases. The germline V gene encodes CDR1 MGHRA and CDR2 YSYEKL. The CDR3 is 15 amino acids. The V gene end was trimmed by 1 base and the J gene end by 5 bases; junction bases not matched to a gene: 5. The CDR3 here is CASSQVILAGETQYF. The CDR3 region has the DNA TGCGCCAGCAGCCAAGTGATCCTAGCGGGGGAGACCCAGTACTTC.

V usage is TRBV2 and J usage is TRBJ1-4; 12 bases align to TRBD1. V shed 6 bases and J 8 bases; nucleotides not matched to a gene: 7. In germline, CDR1 is SNHLY, CDR2 FYNNEI. The CDR3 runs to 15 residues. CDR3 in amino acids: CASRGQGAQKEKLFF. CDR3 nucleotide sequence: TGTGCCAGCAGGGGACAGGGGGCGCAGAAGGAAAAACTGTTTTTT.

V usage is TRBV25-1 and J usage is TRBJ2-3; D uncertain. The CDR3 runs to 14 residues. Trimming took 1 base from V and 1 from J, leaving 6 bases between them. The germline gives CDR1 MGHDK, CDR2 SYGVNS. The CDR3 loop reads CASSESLGTDTQYF. CDR3 DNA sequence: TGTGCCAGCAGTGAATCTCTAGGCACAGATACGCAGTATTTT.

The chain uses TRBV21-1 and TRBJ2-7; TRBD1 was called by the table and not checked on the DNA. TRBV21-1 is termed a pseudogene. CDR3 length equals 14 residues. DNA for the CDR3: TGTGCCAGCAGCAAAGACAGGGGTGGAGGAGAGCAGTACTTC. It specifies CASSKDRGGGEQYF.

V gene TRBV19 combines with J gene TRBJ2-7; weak D call: TRBD2 (6 bases). V lost 3 bases, J lost 2 bases, and 11 bases lay in between. In germline, CDR1 is LNHDA, CDR2 SQIVND (reference sequence). There are 14 residues in the CDR3. The CDR3, as DNA: TGTGCCAGTAGTATGGGGGGTACCACCTACGAGCAGTACTTC. Translation gives CASSMGGTTYEQYF.

This rearrangement joins TRBV21-1 to TRBJ1-1; the table gives TRBD1 as D, unverified against the DNA. TRBV21-1 constitutes a pseudogene. This CDR3 has 18 residues. The CDR3, as DNA: TGTGCCAGCAGCAAAGAGCGGCCTTCGGGACAAGGGAACACTGAAGCTTTCTTT. Translation: CASSKERPSGQGNTEAFF.

This clone was observed a single time. J is TRBJ1-2 and V is TRBV4-1; D perhaps matches TRBD1 (5 bases). Germline loops: CDR1 MGHRA, CDR2 YSYEKL. V was trimmed by 0 bases and J by 4 bases, leaving 15 bases between them. The CDR3 runs to 16 residues. The DNA for the CDR3 is TGCGCCAGCAGCCAAGAAGGGACTTCCAGGCTCTATGGCTACACCTTC. As protein: CASSQEGTSRLYGYTF.

In this sample, this clone turned up a few times. The junction and the germline gene differ at one end; a read error may be behind it. The chain recombines TRBV7-9 with TRBJ2-5; 7 positions agree with TRBD1. The CDR3 is 18 residues long. Germline loops: CDR1 SEHNR, CDR2 FQNEAQ (reference sequence). DNA for the CDR3: TGTGCCAGCAGCTCCACCGGGACAGTCACAGCCCGCCAAAAGACCCAGTACTTC. The encoded protein is CASSSTGTVTARQKTQYF.

The chain recombines TRBV18 with TRBJ2-3, with D perhaps TRBD1 or TRBD2 (6 bases each). V lost 3 bases and J 3 bases, leaving 13 bases between the germline ends. The germline V gene encodes CDR1 KGHSH and CDR2 LQKENI. The CDR3 is made up of 15 amino acids. As DNA, the CDR3 is TGTGCCAGCTCACCGAACGGGGGCGCAACAGATACGCAGTATTTT. Residues: CASSPNGGATDTQYF.